This TCR beta chain was retrieved from a study of graft-versus-host responses after intestinal transplantation. Notes on this clone: Its specificity is unknown.

Profiling relied on immunoSEQ multiplex PCR, and the TCRdb table lists in-frame clones only, not all of them. This sample has 40,000 or so clones, with about 96% found just once. Regarding the study as a whole: GvH clonotypes were identified within recipient marrow, with a subset emerging first in ileum or blood.

Germline V lookup: CDR1 SGHRS, CDR2 YFSETQ. The CDR3 spans 18 residues. V lost 2 bases to trimming and J lost 2 bases, with 22 bases between them. This sequence originates from a human donor who was the organ donor for an intestinal transplant. Sequenced material: unstimulated CD8+ T cells sorted from spleen or lymph node cells, taken before transplant. V and J are TRBV5-1 and TRBJ2-5, with D tentatively TRBD1 (5 bases). The CDR3 spells CASSLYSTGARSQETQYF. In nucleotides, the CDR3 is TGCGCCAGCAGCTTATACTCAACTGGGGCTAGGTCTCAAGAGACCCAGTACTTC.